This TCR beta chain originates from a study of blood T cell repertoires in COVID-19. Study as a whole: Acute and convalescent COVID-19 specimens originated in the United States, Italy and Spain. In each case, the material was cDNA or gDNA derived from T cells, B-cell-depleted T cells, or PBMCs.

The germline gives CDR1 MDHEN, CDR2 SYDVKM. V was pared by 3 bases and J by 5 bases, with 9 bases of the junction left unmatched. This CDR3 spans 16 amino acids. Original processing methods: Reference gene primer amplification gave estimated nucleated cell counts. This table comes from immunoSEQ multiplex PCR, and its TCRdb copy is limited to in-frame clones, with some not included. V and J calls and clone size follow that table, whereas D and trimming were derived from the DNA. The sample has 60,000 to 75,000 clones; 88% are singletons. The source material was peripheral blood. This sequence joins TRBV28 and TRBJ2-2, with 7 positions matching TRBD2. This clonotype was obtained from a human donor in a cohort sampled during active COVID-19. The CDR3: CASSFLPGGGTGELFF. CDR3 nucleotides: TGTGCCAGCAGTTTTCTTCCCGGGGGAGGGACCGGGGAGCTGTTTTTT.